The clone carrying this TCR beta chain was detected once. The V and J ends lost 6 bases and 0 bases respectively, with 14 bases between them. The CDR3 has 15 amino acids. Germline V gene sequence: CDR1 SGDLS, CDR2 YYNGEE. The data belong to a study of blood T cell repertoires in COVID-19. Assay used: immunoSEQ multiplex PCR; TCRdb lists only in-frame clones, some missing. The data show 180,000 or so clones, 80% to 85% seen once. The chain combines TRBV9 with TRBJ2-3, with D maybe TRBD1 (6 bases). The sequenced sample consisted of peripheral blood. This receptor was taken from a human donor with acute or convalescent COVID-19. The donor label of this sample is uncertain. Here the CDR3 DNA reads TGTGCCAGCACCTCCCGAGGGGGAAGCACAGATACGCAGTATTTT. Its translation is CASTSRGGSTDTQYF.